These T cell receptor beta chains were read from a single sample in a study of tumor-infiltrating lymphocytes in primary liver carcinoma. MiXCR, applied by TCRdb to the multiplex PCR reads, yields one record per CDR3 protein. The table records approximately 45,000 distinct CDR3 sequences, roughly 73% of them present only once. The specimen was tumor-adjacent normal liver tissue. The receptor source for this set is a woman between 25 and 40 years old with primary liver carcinoma and hepatitis B virus infection. Both conserved end residues are part of each CDR3. Fields, in order: V gene, CDR3 protein.

V gene: TRBV7-9
CDR3 protein: CVSSSGDLSYEQYF

V gene: TRBV11-2
CDR3 protein: CASSLDRALGQFF

V gene: TRBV7-3
CDR3 protein: CASSLGTVYNEQFF

V gene: TRBV11-2
CDR3 protein: CTSSLGGTWNERSF

V gene: TRBV4-3
CDR3 protein: CVSSHAAGVTGELFF

V gene: TRBV29-1
CDR3 protein: CSFSDRTYGYTF

V gene: TRBV5-5
CDR3 protein: CASSSWTWGTEAFF

V gene: TRBV29-1
CDR3 protein: CSVVGQAGKLFF

V gene: TRBV4-1
CDR3 protein: CASSQGVAEWRETQYF

V gene: TRBV7-3
CDR3 protein: CVSSFQGCSYNEQLF

V gene: TRBV6-6
CDR3 protein: CASRTGGSTGELFF

V gene: TRBV4-3
CDR3 protein: CASSQTISAGELFF

V gene: TRBV6-2/TRBV6-3
CDR3 protein: CASTTGEVSYGQYF

V gene: TRBV28
CDR3 protein: CASSLLSSPRYF

V gene: TRBV7-8
CDR3 protein: CASSLVPASFEALHF

V gene: TRBV6-2/TRBV6-3
CDR3 protein: CASSFLPGGTSHEQYF

V gene: TRBV30
CDR3 protein: CAWSRRGSQAPPGELFF

V gene: TRBV5-6
CDR3 protein: CASSHTLGALDSPLHF

V gene: TRBV6-5
CDR3 protein: CASRCTSARGTGELFF

V gene: TRBV4-3
CDR3 protein: CAGSQDIPGVQFYEQYF

V gene: TRBV11-2
CDR3 protein: CACSHRGGGSLTDTQYF

V gene: TRBV4-3
CDR3 protein: CASSQDCGLNEQFF

V gene: TRBV6-5
CDR3 protein: CASNLPGPPYGYTF

V gene: TRBV6-1
CDR3 protein: CATSVRALTYEQYF

V gene: TRBV11-2
CDR3 protein: CGSRLVQDRGRRELFF

V gene: TRBV13
CDR3 protein: CASSFRTGSLEQYF

V gene: TRBV7-3
CDR3 protein: CASSIGQVHTEAFF

V gene: TRBV11-2
CDR3 protein: CASSHRESGSLTDTQYF

V gene: TRBV7-9
CDR3 protein: CASSSDRVNTGELFF

V gene: TRBV5-6
CDR3 protein: CASGLAPRVAGELLF

V gene: TRBV6-4
CDR3 protein: CASSDSPTGEQFF

V gene: TRBV4-1
CDR3 protein: CASSPSLAGDTNTRELFF

V gene: TRBV6-6
CDR3 protein: CASSSYPGGEQLF

V gene: TRBV29-1
CDR3 protein: CNVEGLRGYGYTF

V gene: TRBV11-2
CDR3 protein: CASNITGGGSWTYEQYF

V gene: TRBV13
CDR3 protein: CASSLEGQGFHEQYF

V gene: TRBV4-3
CDR3 protein: CASSAELEIYGFTF

V gene: TRBV7-9
CDR3 protein: CASSLPQAGADVLTF